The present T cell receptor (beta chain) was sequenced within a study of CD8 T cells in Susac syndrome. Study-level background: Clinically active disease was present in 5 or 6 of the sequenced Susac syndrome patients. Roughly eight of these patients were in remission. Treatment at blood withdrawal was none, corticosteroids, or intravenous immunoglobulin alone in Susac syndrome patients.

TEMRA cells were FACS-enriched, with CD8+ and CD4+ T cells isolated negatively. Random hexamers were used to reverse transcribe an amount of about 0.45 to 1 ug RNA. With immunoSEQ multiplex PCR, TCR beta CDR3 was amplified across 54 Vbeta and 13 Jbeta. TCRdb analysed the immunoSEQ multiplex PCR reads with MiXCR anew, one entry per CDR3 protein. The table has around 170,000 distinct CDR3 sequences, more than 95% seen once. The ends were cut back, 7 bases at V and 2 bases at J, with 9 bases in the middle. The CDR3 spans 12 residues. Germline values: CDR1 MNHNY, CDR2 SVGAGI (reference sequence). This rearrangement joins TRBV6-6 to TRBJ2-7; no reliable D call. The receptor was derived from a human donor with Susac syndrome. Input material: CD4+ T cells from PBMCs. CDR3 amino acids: CASIFPPYEQYF. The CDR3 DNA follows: TGTGCCAGCATTTTCCCTCCCTACGAGCAGTACTTC.